This TCR beta chain stems from a study of low-dose radiotherapy and immunotherapy resistance in tumors. Study-wide context: Patients of Cohort 1 had 0.5 Gy fractions every 2 weeks, which summed to 6.5 Gy.

This clonotype was counted at least ten times. First-strand cDNA used TRAV- and TRBV-specific primers, covering alpha and beta chains. A constant-region primer paired with the V-primer adapter amplified TCRs over 20 PCR cycles. Researchers amplified the isolated mRNA using in vitro transcription. TCRdb fed the reads into MiXCR, producing one record per CDR3 protein. Of tens of thousands of distinct CDR3 sequences in the sample, around 25% were seen once. Stated time point: after trial treatment. This sample's treatment: LDRT plus nivolumab, ipilimumab, low-dose cyclophosphamide and aspirin (RACIN trial). The treatment that donors received included nivolumab, ipilimumab, aspirin, low-dose cyclophosphamide and low-dose radiotherapy. The input for sequencing was PBMCs, taken after low-dose radiotherapy plus immunotherapy. The receptor comes from a male donor with prostate cancer.

The CDR3 DNA follows: TGTGCCAGCAGTGAGCCCGGGACAGTTTATGAAGCTTTCTTT. Amino acids: CASSEPGTVYEAFF. This rearrangement joins TRBV25-1 to TRBJ1-1; 7 nucleotides line up with TRBD1. From germline, CDR1 is MGHDK and CDR2 SYGVNS. The CDR3 loop spans 14 amino acids. V lost 3 bases, J lost 7 bases, and 8 bases stayed unmatched.